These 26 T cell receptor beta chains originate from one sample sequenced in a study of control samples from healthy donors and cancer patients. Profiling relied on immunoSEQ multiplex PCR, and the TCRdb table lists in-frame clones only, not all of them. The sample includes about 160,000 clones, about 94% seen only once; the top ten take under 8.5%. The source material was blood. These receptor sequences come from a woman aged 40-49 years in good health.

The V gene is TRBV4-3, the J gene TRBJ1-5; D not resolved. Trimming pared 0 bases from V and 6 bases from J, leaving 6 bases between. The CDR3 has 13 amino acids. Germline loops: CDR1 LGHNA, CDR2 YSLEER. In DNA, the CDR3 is TGCGCCAGCAGCCAAGATCCGGTTCAGCCCCAGCATTTT. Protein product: CASSQDPVQPQHF.

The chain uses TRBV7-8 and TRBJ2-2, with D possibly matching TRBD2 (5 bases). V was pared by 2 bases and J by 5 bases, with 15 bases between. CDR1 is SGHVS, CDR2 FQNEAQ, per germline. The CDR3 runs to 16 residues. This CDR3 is CASSLRGASRTGELFF. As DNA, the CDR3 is TGTGCCAGCAGCTTACGGGGTGCTAGCAGGACCGGGGAGCTGTTTTTT.

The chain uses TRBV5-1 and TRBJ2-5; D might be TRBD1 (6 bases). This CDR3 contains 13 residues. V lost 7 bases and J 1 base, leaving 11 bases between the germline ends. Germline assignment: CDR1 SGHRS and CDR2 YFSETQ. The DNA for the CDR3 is TGCGCCAGCGGTAAGGACAGCCAAGAGACCCAGTACTTC. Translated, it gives CASGKDSQETQYF.

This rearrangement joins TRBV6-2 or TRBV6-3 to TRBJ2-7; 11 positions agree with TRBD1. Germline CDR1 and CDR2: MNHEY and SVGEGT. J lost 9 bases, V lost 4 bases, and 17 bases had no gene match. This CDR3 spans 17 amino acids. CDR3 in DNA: TGTGCCAGCAGTTCGAATCGGACAGGGGGCTTAAGGACCAGGCAGTACTTC. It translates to CASSSNRTGGLRTRQYF.

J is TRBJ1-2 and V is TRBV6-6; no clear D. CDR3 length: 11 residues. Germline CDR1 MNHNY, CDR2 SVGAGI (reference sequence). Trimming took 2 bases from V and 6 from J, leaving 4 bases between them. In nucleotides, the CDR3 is TGTGCCAGCAGTTACAACAATGGCTACACCTTC. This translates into CASSYNNGYTF.

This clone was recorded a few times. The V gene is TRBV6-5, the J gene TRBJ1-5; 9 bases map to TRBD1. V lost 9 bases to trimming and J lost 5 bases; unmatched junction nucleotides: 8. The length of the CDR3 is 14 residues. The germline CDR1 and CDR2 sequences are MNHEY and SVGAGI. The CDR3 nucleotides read TGTGCCAGTAACGACAGGGGGGTGTATCAGCCCCAGCATTTT. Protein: CASNDRGVYQPQHF.

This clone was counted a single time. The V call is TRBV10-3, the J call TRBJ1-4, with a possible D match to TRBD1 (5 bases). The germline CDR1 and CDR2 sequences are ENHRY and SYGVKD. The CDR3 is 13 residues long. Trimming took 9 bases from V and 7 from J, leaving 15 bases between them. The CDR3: CAIREGLGEKLFF. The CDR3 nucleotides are TGTGCCATTCGGGAGGGGCTGGGTGAAAAACTGTTTTTT.

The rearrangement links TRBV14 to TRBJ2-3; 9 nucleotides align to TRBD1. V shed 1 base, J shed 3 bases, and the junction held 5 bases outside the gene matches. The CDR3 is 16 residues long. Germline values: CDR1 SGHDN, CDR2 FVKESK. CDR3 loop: CASSQVSTGGTDTQYF. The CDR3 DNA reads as TGTGCCAGCAGCCAAGTTTCGACAGGGGGAACAGATACGCAGTATTTT.

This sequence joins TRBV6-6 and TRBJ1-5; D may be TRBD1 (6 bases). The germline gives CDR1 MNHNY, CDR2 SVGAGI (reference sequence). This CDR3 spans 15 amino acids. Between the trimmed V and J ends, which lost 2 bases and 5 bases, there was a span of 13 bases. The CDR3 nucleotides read TGTGCCAGCAGTTACGCGCAGGGGCCAGATCAGCCCCAGCATTTT. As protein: CASSYAQGPDQPQHF.

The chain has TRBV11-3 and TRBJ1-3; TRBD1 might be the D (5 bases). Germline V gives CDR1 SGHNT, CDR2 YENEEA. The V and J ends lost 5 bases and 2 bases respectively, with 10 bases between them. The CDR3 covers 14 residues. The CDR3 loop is CASSPDSAGNTIYF. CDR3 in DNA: TGTGCCAGCAGCCCTGACAGTGCTGGAAACACCATATATTTT. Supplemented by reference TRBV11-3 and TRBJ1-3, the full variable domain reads EAGVVQSPRYKIIEKKQPVAFWCNPISGHNTLYWYLQNLGQGPELLIRYENEEAVDDSQLPKDRFSAERLKGVDSTLKIQPAELGDSAVYLCASSPDSAGNTIYFGEGSWLTVV.

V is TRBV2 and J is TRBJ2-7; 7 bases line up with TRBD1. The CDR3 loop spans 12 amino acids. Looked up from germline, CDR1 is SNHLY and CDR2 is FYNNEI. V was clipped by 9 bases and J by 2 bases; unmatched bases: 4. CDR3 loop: CASNRGAYEQYF. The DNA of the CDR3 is TGTGCCAGTAACAGGGGTGCCTACGAGCAGTACTTC. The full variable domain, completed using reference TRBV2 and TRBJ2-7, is EPEVTQTPSHQVTQMGQEVILRCVPISNHLYFYWYRQILGQKVEFLVSFYNNEISEKSEIFDDQFSVERPDGSNFTLKIRSTKLEDSAMYFCASNRGAYEQYFGPGTRLTVT.

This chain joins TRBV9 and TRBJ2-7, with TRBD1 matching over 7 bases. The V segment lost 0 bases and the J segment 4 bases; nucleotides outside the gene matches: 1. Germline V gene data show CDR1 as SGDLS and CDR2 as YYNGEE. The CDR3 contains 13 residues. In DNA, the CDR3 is TGTGCCAGCAGCGTAGGGGACAGATACGAGCAGTACTTC. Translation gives CASSVGDRYEQYF.

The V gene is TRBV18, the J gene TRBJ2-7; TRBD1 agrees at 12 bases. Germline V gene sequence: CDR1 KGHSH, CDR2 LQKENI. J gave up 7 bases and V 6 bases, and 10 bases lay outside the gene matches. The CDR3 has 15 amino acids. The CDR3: CASSTQGQGAGEQYF. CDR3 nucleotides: TGTGCCAGCTCTACACAGGGACAGGGGGCTGGTGAGCAGTACTTC.

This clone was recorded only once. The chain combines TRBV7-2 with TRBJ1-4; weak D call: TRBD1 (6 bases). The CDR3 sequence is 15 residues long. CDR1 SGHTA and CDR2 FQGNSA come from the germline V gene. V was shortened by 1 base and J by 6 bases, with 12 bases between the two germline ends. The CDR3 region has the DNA TGTGCCAGCAGCTTAGAGACAGGTGCCTATGAAAAACTGTTTTTT. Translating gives CASSLETGAYEKLFF.

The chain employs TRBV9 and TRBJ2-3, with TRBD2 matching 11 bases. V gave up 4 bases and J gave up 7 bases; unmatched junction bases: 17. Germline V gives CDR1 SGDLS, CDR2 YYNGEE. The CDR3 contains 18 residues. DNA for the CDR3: TGTGCCAGCAGCACAACCCTTGTTGGGACTAGCGGTAGAAATACGCAGTATTTT. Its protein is CASSTTLVGTSGRNTQYF.

The DNA of the CDR3 is TGTGCCAGCAGCTCAGGGCTTCGAGTACTGAATGAGCAGTTCTTC. This encodes CASSSGLRVLNEQFF. The rearrangement joins TRBV14 to TRBJ2-1; tentative D call: TRBD1 (5 bases). This CDR3 is built from 15 residues. V lost 5 bases to trimming and J lost 7 bases, with 18 bases between them. Germline values: CDR1 SGHDN, CDR2 FVKESK.

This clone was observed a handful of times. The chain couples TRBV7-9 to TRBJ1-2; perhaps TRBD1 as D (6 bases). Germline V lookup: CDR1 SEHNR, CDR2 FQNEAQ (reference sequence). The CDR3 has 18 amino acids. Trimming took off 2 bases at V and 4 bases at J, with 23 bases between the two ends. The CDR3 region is CASSLWPDRVKKSYGYTF. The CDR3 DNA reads TGTGCCAGCAGCTTATGGCCGGACAGAGTCAAAAAGAGCTATGGCTACACCTTC.

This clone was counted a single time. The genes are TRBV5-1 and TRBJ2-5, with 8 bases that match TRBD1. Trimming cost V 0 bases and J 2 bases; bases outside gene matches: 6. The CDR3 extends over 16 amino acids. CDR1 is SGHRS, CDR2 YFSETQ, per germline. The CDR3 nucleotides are TGCGCCAGCAGCTTGGATGGACAGGGCGGACAAGAGACCCAGTACTTC. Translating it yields CASSLDGQGGQETQYF. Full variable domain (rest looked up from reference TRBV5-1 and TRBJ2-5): KAGVTQTPRYLIKTRGQQVTLSCSPISGHRSVSWYQQTPGQGLQFLFEYFSETQRNKGNFPGRFSGRQFSNSRSEMNVSTLELGDSALYLCASSLDGQGGQETQYFGPGTRLLVL.

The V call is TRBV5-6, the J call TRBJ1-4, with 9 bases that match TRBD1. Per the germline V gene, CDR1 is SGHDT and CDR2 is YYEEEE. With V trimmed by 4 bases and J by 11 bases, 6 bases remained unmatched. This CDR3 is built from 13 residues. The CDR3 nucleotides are TGTGCCAGCAGCCTAGGGACAGGGATCAAACTGTTTTTT. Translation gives CASSLGTGIKLFF. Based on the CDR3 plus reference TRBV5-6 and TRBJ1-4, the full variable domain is DAGVTQSPTHLIKTRGQQVTLRCSPKSGHDTVSWYQQALGQGPQFIFQYYEEEERQRGNFPDRFSGHQFPNYSSELNVNALLLGDSALYLCASSLGTGIKLFFGSGTQLSVL.

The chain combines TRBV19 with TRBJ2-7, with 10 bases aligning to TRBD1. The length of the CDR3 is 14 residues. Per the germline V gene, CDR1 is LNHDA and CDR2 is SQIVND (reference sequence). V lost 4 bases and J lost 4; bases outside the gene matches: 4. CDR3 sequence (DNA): TGTGCCAGTAGTAGGTCGGGACAGGGGTACGAGCAGTACTTC. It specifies CASSRSGQGYEQYF.

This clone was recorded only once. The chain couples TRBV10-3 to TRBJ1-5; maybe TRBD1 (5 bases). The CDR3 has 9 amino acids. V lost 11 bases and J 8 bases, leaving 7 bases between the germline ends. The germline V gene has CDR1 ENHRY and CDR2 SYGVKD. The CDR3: CASGEPQHF. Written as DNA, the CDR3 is TGTGCCTCGGGGGAGCCCCAGCATTTT.

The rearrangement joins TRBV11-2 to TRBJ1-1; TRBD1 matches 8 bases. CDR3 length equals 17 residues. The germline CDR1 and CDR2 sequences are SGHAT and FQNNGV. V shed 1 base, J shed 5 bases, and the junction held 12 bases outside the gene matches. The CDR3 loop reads CASSLAGTGNTGTEAFF. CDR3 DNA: TGTGCCAGCAGCTTAGCCGGGACAGGCAATACGGGGACTGAAGCTTTCTTT.

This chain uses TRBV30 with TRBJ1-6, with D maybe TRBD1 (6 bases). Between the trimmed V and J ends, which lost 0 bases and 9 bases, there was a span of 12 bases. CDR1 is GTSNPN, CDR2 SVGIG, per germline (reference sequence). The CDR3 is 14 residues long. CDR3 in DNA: TGTGCCTGGAGTGTATATGGGGGGCCTTCACCCCTCCACTTT. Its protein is CAWSVYGGPSPLHF.

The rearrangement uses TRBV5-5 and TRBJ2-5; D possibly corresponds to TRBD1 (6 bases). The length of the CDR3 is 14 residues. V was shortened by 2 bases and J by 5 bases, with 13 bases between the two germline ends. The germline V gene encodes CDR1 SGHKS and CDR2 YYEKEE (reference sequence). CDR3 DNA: TGTGCCAGCAGCTTTGGGGGCACATGGGAGACCCAGTACTTC. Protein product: CASSFGGTWETQYF.

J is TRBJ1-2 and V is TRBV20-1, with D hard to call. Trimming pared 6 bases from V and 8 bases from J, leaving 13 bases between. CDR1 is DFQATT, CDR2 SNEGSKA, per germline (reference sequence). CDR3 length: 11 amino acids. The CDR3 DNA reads TGCAGTGCAGCCCAAGAGGGAGGCTACACCTTC. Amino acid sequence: CSAAQEGGYTF.

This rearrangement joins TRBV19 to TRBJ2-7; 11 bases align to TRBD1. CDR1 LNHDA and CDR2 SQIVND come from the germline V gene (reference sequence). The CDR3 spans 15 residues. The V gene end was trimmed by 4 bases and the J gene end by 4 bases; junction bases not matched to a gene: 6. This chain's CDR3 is CASSTRTGGVYEQYF. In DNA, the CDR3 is TGTGCCAGTAGTACCAGGACAGGGGGCGTATACGAGCAGTACTTC.